What follows describes a single TCR beta chain. V lost 5 bases and J lost 8, with 15 bases in between. The germline CDR1 and CDR2 sequences are MNHEY and SVGAGI. This CDR3 has 14 amino acids. The PCR contained 60 Vbeta and 13 Jbeta primers. Clones were read by immunoSEQ multiplex PCR, and TCRdb kept only the in-frame ones, dropping some. Of around 100,000 clones listed, nearly 75% are singletons. The data are from a study of cytomegalovirus exposure and HLA in healthy donors. Each donor's status was that of a healthy bone marrow donor. The specimen was PBMCs. V is TRBV6-5 and J is TRBJ1-4; no definite D call. The receptor was derived from a man between 25 and 39 years old in good health and CMV-seropositive. The CDR3 is CASSELGFGEKLFF. The CDR3 DNA sequence: TGTGCCAGCAGTGAACTAGGATTCGGCGAAAAACTGTTTTTT.